A single sample gave rise to the 26 T cell receptor beta chains below, sequenced in a study of blood T cell repertoires in COVID-19. Assay used: immunoSEQ multiplex PCR; TCRdb lists only in-frame clones, some missing. Among roughly 200,000 clones, roughly 80% were seen once, and the ten largest hold approximately 19%. Input material: peripheral blood. These receptors originate from a human donor in a cohort sampled during active COVID-19.

The chain combines TRBV18 with TRBJ1-2; no clear D. In germline, CDR1 is KGHSH, CDR2 LQKENI. V lost 8 bases and J lost 2, with 15 bases in between. The CDR3 length is 14 residues. The CDR3 is CASEKDTVNYGYTF. CDR3 coding DNA: TGTGCCAGCGAGAAAGACACGGTCAACTATGGCTACACCTTC.

This clone has a single count. The gene calls are TRBV5-1 and TRBJ2-7; D is possibly TRBD2 (6 bases). V lost 4 bases and J lost 2, with 16 bases in between. The germline V gene has CDR1 SGHRS and CDR2 YFSETQ. The CDR3 spans 15 residues. The CDR3 DNA reads as TGCGCCAGCAGCCCGGGAGTTGGGGGGACCTACGAGCAGTACTTC. Residues: CASSPGVGGTYEQYF.

The rearrangement joins TRBV28 to TRBJ2-2; D remains unclear. The V end was cut by 3 bases, the J end by 3 bases, with 8 bases between. Germline V CDR1 and CDR2: MDHEN, SYDVKM. The CDR3 has 14 residues. The CDR3 bases are TGTGCCAGCAGTTTTAGTATGGACACCGGGGAGCTGTTTTTT. It is translated as CASSFSMDTGELFF.

This clone was detected only once. The rearrangement joins TRBV19 to TRBJ2-1, with TRBD2 matching 12 bases. V dropped 3 bases and J dropped 6; count of bases not matched to a gene: 3. Germline CDR1 and CDR2: LNHDA and SQIVND (reference sequence). CDR3 size: 15 residues. CDR3 coding DNA: TGTGCCAGTAGTATCAGGACTAGCGGGACCAATGAGCAGTTCTTC. Amino acid sequence: CASSIRTSGTNEQFF.

This clone showed up just once. The chain employs TRBV5-1 and TRBJ2-1; 7 nucleotides match TRBD2. The CDR3 runs to 15 residues. Germline lookup yields CDR1 SGHRS and CDR2 YFSETQ. The V and J ends lost 2 bases and 5 bases, in that order; junction bases with no gene match: 7. The CDR3 sequence is CASSFVAGVDNEQFF. DNA for the CDR3: TGCGCCAGCAGCTTTGTCGCGGGGGTAGACAATGAGCAGTTCTTC.

The rearrangement joins TRBV27 to TRBJ2-2, with a weak D call TRBD1 (6 bases). This CDR3 has 16 residues. Germline CDR1 and CDR2: MNHEY and SMNVEV (reference sequence). V was clipped by 5 bases and J by 5 bases, with 18 bases between them. The CDR3 DNA follows: TGTGCCAGCAGTACCAGACAGGAAAGGTGGACCGGGGAGCTGTTTTTT. Protein sequence: CASSTRQERWTGELFF.

The chain uses TRBV28 and TRBJ2-7; D might be TRBD2 (5 bases). CDR1 is MDHEN and CDR2 is SYDVKM in the germline V gene. This CDR3 has 14 amino acids. V was clipped by 3 bases and J by 2 bases, with 11 bases between them. DNA for the CDR3: TGTGCCAGCAGTTTTCGCGGGTACGCCTACGAGCAGTACTTC. Protein sequence: CASSFRGYAYEQYF.

V is TRBV7-2 and J is TRBJ2-1; 9 nucleotides agree with TRBD2. This CDR3 spans 14 amino acids. Trimming cost V 5 bases and J 7 bases; bases outside gene matches: 6. The germline CDR1 and CDR2 sequences are SGHTA and FQGNSA. CDR3 sequence (DNA): TGTGCCAGCAGCCCCGGGACTAGCCGTAATGAGCAGTTCTTC. Translating it yields CASSPGTSRNEQFF.

Written as DNA, the CDR3 is TGCGCCAGCAGCTTGGTTAGCTCAGATACGCAGTATTTT. Translated: CASSLVSSDTQYF. The J gene is TRBJ2-3, the V gene TRBV5-1; no clear D gene. The ends were cut back, 0 bases at V and 4 bases at J, with 6 bases in the middle. Germline V lookup: CDR1 SGHRS, CDR2 YFSETQ. The CDR3 totals 13 residues.

The genes are TRBV27 and TRBJ1-1, with 7 bases identical to TRBD1. Germline V gene data show CDR1 as MNHEY and CDR2 as SMNVEV (reference sequence). J gave up 6 bases and V 2 bases, and 6 bases lay outside the gene matches. This CDR3 has 14 amino acids. This CDR3 is CASSLIFGQAEAFF. CDR3 nucleotides: TGTGCCAGCAGTTTAATTTTTGGACAGGCTGAAGCTTTCTTT.

This clone was observed a single time. V usage is TRBV27 and J usage is TRBJ1-6; tentative D call: TRBD1 (5 bases). CDR3 length equals 13 residues. V was pared by 2 bases and J by 9 bases, with 8 bases between. Per the germline V gene, CDR1 is MNHEY and CDR2 is SMNVEV (reference sequence). CDR3 residues: CASSLGAVSPLHF. In DNA, the CDR3 is TGTGCCAGCAGTTTAGGGGCAGTTTCACCCCTCCACTTT.

The gene calls are TRBV6-6 and TRBJ2-5, with TRBD1 identical over 9 bases. Germline assignment: CDR1 MNHNY and CDR2 SVGAGI (reference sequence). Trimming cost V 6 bases and J 10 bases; bases outside gene matches: 15. CDR3 length equals 15 residues. CDR3 region: CASSQAALGQGDQYF. The CDR3 coding sequence is TGTGCCAGCAGCCAGGCTGCTTTGGGACAGGGTGACCAGTACTTC.

The V gene is TRBV2, the J gene TRBJ1-1, with TRBD1 as a possible D gene (6 bases). The CDR3 sequence is 14 residues long. Germline V gene lookup returns CDR1 SNHLY and CDR2 FYNNEI. Trimming took off 6 bases at V and 5 bases at J, with 16 bases between the two ends. The CDR3 bases are TGTGCCAGCAGCACACTACAGGGTCGGACTGAAGCTTTCTTT. It is translated as CASSTLQGRTEAFF.

The gene calls are TRBV3-1 (or the pseudogene TRBV3-2) and TRBJ1-1; D is undetermined. V lost 4 bases and J 10 bases, leaving 13 bases between the germline ends. This CDR3 is built from 12 residues. CDR1 is LGHDT, CDR2 YNNKEL, per germline (reference sequence). As DNA, the CDR3 is TGTGCCAGCAGCCTCGGGGAGCGGGGAGCTTTCTTT. This translates into CASSLGERGAFF.

The chain employs TRBV30 and TRBJ1-3; TRBD1 might be the D (5 bases). Germline CDR1 and CDR2: GTSNPN and SVGIG (reference sequence). Between the trimmed V and J ends, which lost 5 bases and 0 bases, there was a span of 5 bases. CDR3 length: 12 residues. The CDR3 DNA reads as TGTGCCTGGGACAGCTCTGGAAACACCATATATTTT. Its translation: CAWDSSGNTIYF.

The V call is TRBV7-9, the J call TRBJ2-5; the match to TRBD2 covers 9 bases. V gave up 3 bases and J gave up 0 bases; unmatched junction bases: 11. Germline CDR1 and CDR2: SEHNR and FQNEAQ (reference sequence). This CDR3 is 18 amino acids long. CDR3: CASSFGAGGPLYQETQYF. The CDR3 nucleotides are TGTGCCAGCAGCTTTGGAGCGGGAGGACCCCTGTACCAAGAGACCCAGTACTTC.

The chain couples TRBV27 to TRBJ1-4; D is uncertain. Trimming removed 8 bases from V and 2 bases from J, with 9 bases in between. Germline-derived CDR1 and CDR2 are MNHEY and SMNVEV (reference sequence). CDR3 length: 13 amino acids. CDR3 in DNA: TGTGCCAGCGGGAGAGGCACTAATGAAAAACTGTTTTTT. Encoded protein: CASGRGTNEKLFF.

The V call is TRBV28, the J call TRBJ2-5, with 8 bases aligning to TRBD1. The CDR3 extends over 14 amino acids. V was pared by 5 bases and J by 3 bases, with 5 bases of the junction left unmatched. Germline CDR1 is MDHEN and CDR2 is SYDVKM. The CDR3 nucleotides are TGTGCCAGCAGTCCCTTGACAGGGGAAGAGACCCAGTACTTC. Its translation is CASSPLTGEETQYF. Full variable domain (missing parts from reference TRBV28 and TRBJ2-5): DVKVTQSSRYLVKRTGEKVFLECVQDMDHENMFWYRQDPGLGLRLIYFSYDVKMKEKGDIPEGYSVSREKKERFSLILESASTNQTSMYLCASSPLTGEETQYFGPGTRLLVL.

Concerning this clone: The sample contains more than one DNA sequence encoding this CDR3. The V call is TRBV2, the J call TRBJ1-2, with 9 bases lining up with TRBD1. The CDR3 runs 14 residues. Germline V gives CDR1 SNHLY, CDR2 FYNNEI. Germline trimming cut 2 bases from V and 7 bases from J; bases unmatched to any gene: 5. The chain's CDR3 is CASSELGQGFGYTF. DNA for the CDR3: TGTGCCAGCAGTGAACTAGGACAGGGGTTTGGCTACACCTTC.

The chain couples TRBV19 to TRBJ1-6, with a weak D call TRBD1 (6 bases). The V and J ends lost 0 bases and 4 bases respectively, with 25 bases between them. This CDR3 is built from 21 residues. CDR1 and CDR2 (germline): LNHDA, SQIVND (reference sequence). CDR3 coding DNA: TGTGCCAGTAGTATAGATTCCCTTCGACAGGAAGGTCCCCATTATAATTCACCCCTCCACTTT. It is translated as CASSIDSLRQEGPHYNSPLHF.

V usage is TRBV10-3 and J usage is TRBJ1-5, with D unclear. The germline V gene has CDR1 ENHRY and CDR2 SYGVKD. Between the trimmed V and J ends, which lost 11 bases and 5 bases, there was a span of 16 bases. CDR3 size: 13 residues. CDR3 coding DNA: TGTGCCTCATCGCGTAGTAACGATCAGCCCCAGCATTTT. Its translation is CASSRSNDQPQHF.

The chain carries TRBV2 and TRBJ1-1; no clear D gene. V dropped 11 bases and J dropped 1 base, with 8 bases sitting between them. This CDR3 region has 11 residues. Germline CDR1 reads SNHLY; CDR2 reads FYNNEI. CDR3 loop: CACGPNTEAFF. CDR3 DNA: TGTGCCTGCGGGCCGAACACTGAAGCTTTCTTT.

This chain joins TRBV20-1 and TRBJ2-4; TRBD1 is a possible D gene (6 bases). The CDR3 has 11 amino acids. Germline V gene lookup returns CDR1 DFQATT and CDR2 SNEGSKA (reference sequence). The CDR3 reads CSGVIKNIQYF. The CDR3 DNA sequence: TGCTCAGGGGTAATCAAAAACATTCAGTACTTC.

This clone was found once. The chain is built from TRBV28 and TRBJ2-3, with TRBD2 matching 8 bases. The CDR3 has 17 residues. Trimming removed 2 bases from V and 0 bases from J; junction bases left unmatched: 7. CDR1 and CDR2 (germline): MDHEN, SYDVKM. Written as DNA, the CDR3 is TGTGCCAGCAGTTTACTGGTAGCGGGGCAGAGCACAGATACGCAGTATTTT. This codes for CASSLLVAGQSTDTQYF. Drawing the rest from reference TRBV28 and TRBJ2-3, the complete variable domain is DVKVTQSSRYLVKRTGEKVFLECVQDMDHENMFWYRQDPGLGLRLIYFSYDVKMKEKGDIPEGYSVSREKKERFSLILESASTNQTSMYLCASSLLVAGQSTDTQYFGPGTRLTVL.

This chain joins TRBV15 and TRBJ1-2; D possibly corresponds to TRBD1 (6 bases). V lost 5 bases and J lost 1, with 14 bases in between. Germline assignment: CDR1 LNHNV and CDR2 YYDKDF (reference sequence). There are 15 residues in the CDR3. CDR3 residues: CATSGMTGYNYGYTF. The DNA of the CDR3 is TGTGCCACCAGCGGGATGACAGGCTATAACTATGGCTACACCTTC.

The chain uses TRBV28 and TRBJ1-1, with 9 positions matching TRBD1. The CDR3 totals 17 residues. The trim removed 6 bases at V and 3 bases at J, leaving 14 bases unmatched. Germline CDR1 MDHEN, CDR2 SYDVKM. The CDR3 is CASSGDRVTSLDTEAFF. The DNA for the CDR3 is TGTGCCAGCAGCGGGGACAGGGTAACATCTCTAGACACTGAAGCTTTCTTT.